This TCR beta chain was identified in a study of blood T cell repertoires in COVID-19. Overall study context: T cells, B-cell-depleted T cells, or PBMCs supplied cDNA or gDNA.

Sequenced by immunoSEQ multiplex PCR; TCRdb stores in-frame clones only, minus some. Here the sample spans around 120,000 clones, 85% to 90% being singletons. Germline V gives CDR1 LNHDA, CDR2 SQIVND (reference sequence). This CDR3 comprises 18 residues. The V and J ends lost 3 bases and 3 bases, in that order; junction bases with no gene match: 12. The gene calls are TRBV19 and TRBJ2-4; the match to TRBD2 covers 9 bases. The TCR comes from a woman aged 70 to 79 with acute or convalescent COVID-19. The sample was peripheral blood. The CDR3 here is CASSIDYSGGRVKNIQYF. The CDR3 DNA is TGTGCCAGTAGTATCGACTATAGCGGGGGAAGGGTCAAAAACATTCAGTACTTC.